This passage covers 18 T cell receptor beta chains from one sample sequenced in a study of identical twins. TCRdb re-derived calls from the 5' RACE reads in MiXCR, one entry per CDR3 protein. The data contain 750,000 to 950,000 distinct CDR3 sequences, about 12% of them seen just once; the ten biggest clones take up roughly 1.5%. The sample was also linked to a second study, of yellow fever vaccine responses in identical twins.

The sequenced material came from PBMCs. The receptors come from a woman aged 18 to 35 in good health.

This clonotype was seen more than once but under ten times. This chain connects TRBV7-9 to TRBJ2-1; no reliable D call. V lost 5 bases to trimming and J lost 8 bases, with 10 bases between them. Per germline, CDR1 SEHNR and CDR2 FQNEAQ (reference sequence). CDR3 length: 12 amino acids. CDR3: CASSTEPHEQFF. The CDR3 coding sequence is TGTGCCAGCAGCACGGAGCCGCATGAGCAGTTCTTC.

The rearrangement uses TRBV7-6 and TRBJ2-5; 11 bases match TRBD2. V trimming: 4 bases; J trimming: 1 base; junction bases outside the gene matches: 5. The CDR3 loop spans 16 amino acids. The V gene's germline CDR1 is SGHVS and CDR2 FNYEAQ. CDR3 loop: CASSSTSGARQETQYF. Written as DNA, the CDR3 is TGTGCCAGCAGCTCGACTAGCGGGGCCCGCCAAGAGACCCAGTACTTC.

The rearrangement joins TRBV9 to TRBJ2-2; TRBD1 or TRBD2 may be the D gene (6 bases each). Germline CDR1 is SGDLS and CDR2 is YYNGEE. This CDR3 has 18 amino acids. V gave up 4 bases and J gave up 0 bases, with 19 bases separating them. This CDR3 reads CASSRRGTLYSNTGELFF. CDR3 in DNA: TGTGCCAGCAGCCGGAGGGGGACACTTTACTCGAACACCGGGGAGCTGTTTTTT. The variable domain in full, completed from reference TRBV9 and TRBJ2-2, reads DSGVTQTPKHLITATGQRVTLRCSPRSGDLSVYWYQQSLDQGLQFLIQYYNGEERAKGNILERFSAQQFPDLHSELNLSSLELGDSALYFCASSRRGTLYSNTGELFFGEGSRLTVL.

CDR3 sequence reads: CAIVRQLNTEAFF. CDR3 in DNA: TGTGCCATCGTGAGGCAGTTAAACACTGAAGCTTTCTTT. This chain links TRBV10-3 with TRBJ1-1; D remains unclear. The V gene lost 8 bases and the J gene lost 2 bases, with 12 bases spanning the gap. Germline V gene lookup returns CDR1 ENHRY and CDR2 SYGVKD. The CDR3 runs 13 residues.

The rearrangement links TRBV3-1 to TRBJ2-1; TRBD2 matches at 11 bases. CDR1 and CDR2 from the germline V gene are LGHDT and YNNKEL (reference sequence). There are 19 residues in the CDR3. Losses at the gene ends were 2 bases for V and 0 bases for J; bases not matched to a gene: 9. The CDR3 protein is CASSQPGTSGFNSYNEQFF. The CDR3 DNA reads TGTGCCAGCAGCCAACCCGGGACTAGCGGCTTCAACTCCTACAATGAGCAGTTCTTC.

The chain combines TRBV15 with TRBJ2-2; 12 bases align to TRBD1. This CDR3 contains 18 residues. CDR1 is LNHNV and CDR2 is YYDKDF in the germline V gene (reference sequence). With 1 base clipped from V and 7 bases from J, the junction kept 10 bases outside the gene matches. The CDR3 spells CATSRVPLWDRGRGELFF. CDR3 DNA: TGTGCCACCAGCAGAGTCCCACTTTGGGACAGGGGGCGCGGGGAGCTGTTTTTT.

The chain is built from TRBV28 and TRBJ1-5; the D gene is possibly TRBD1 (6 bases). This CDR3 has 15 residues. In germline, CDR1 is MDHEN, CDR2 SYDVKM. Trimming removed 3 bases from V and 0 bases from J, with 9 bases in between. The CDR3: CASSFDRYSNQPQHF. The CDR3 nucleotides read TGTGCCAGCAGTTTCGACAGGTATAGCAATCAGCCCCAGCATTTT.

This clonotype was seen a few times. The J gene is TRBJ2-1, the V gene TRBV7-8; 7 bases map to TRBD2. CDR1 is SGHVS and CDR2 is FQNEAQ in the germline V gene. CDR3 length: 16 amino acids. Germline trimming cut 1 base from V and 7 bases from J; bases unmatched to any gene: 10. CDR3 sequence reads: CASSLVGSGWLNEQFF. The DNA for the CDR3 is TGTGCCAGCAGCTTAGTTGGTAGCGGGTGGCTAAATGAGCAGTTCTTC.

This clonotype was observed a handful of times. The chain's CDR3 is CASKRDYSSYNEQFF. Here the CDR3 DNA reads TGTGCCAGCAAAAGGGACTACAGCTCCTACAATGAGCAGTTCTTC. The J gene is TRBJ2-1, the V gene TRBV12-3 or TRBV12-4; TRBD2 agrees at 7 bases. This CDR3 comprises 15 residues. Trimming took 7 bases from V and 0 from J; bases not matched to a gene: 6.

There are a few counts of this clonotype. V gene TRBV3-1 combines with J gene TRBJ2-4, with D possibly matching TRBD1 (5 bases). The germline gives CDR1 LGHDT, CDR2 YNNKEL (reference sequence). The CDR3 loop spans 14 amino acids. Trimming removed 1 base at V and 8 bases at J, with 12 bases between. As DNA, the CDR3 is TGTGCCAGCAGCCAAGGGCAGGGTGAATACATTCAGTACTTC. It translates to CASSQGQGEYIQYF. Full variable domain (outside the CDR3, taken from reference TRBV3-1 and TRBJ2-4): DTAVSQTPKYLVTQMGNDKSIKCEQNLGHDTMYWYKQDSKKFLKIMFSYNNKELIINETVPNRFSPKSPDKAHLNLHINSLELGDSAVYFCASSQGQGEYIQYFGAGTRLSVL.

This clonotype was recorded at least ten times. This sequence joins TRBV10-3 and TRBJ1-3; TRBD1 aligns across 8 bases. The CDR3 is made up of 15 amino acids. Per germline, CDR1 ENHRY and CDR2 SYGVKD. V shed 6 bases and J 4 bases; nucleotides not matched to a gene: 8. CDR3 nucleotide sequence: TGTGCCATCAGCCCGGACAGGGCGGCAGGAAACACCATATATTTT. Translation: CAISPDRAAGNTIYF.

This clonotype came up a few times. The V and J genes are TRBV24-1 and TRBJ2-1; 7 bases map to TRBD2. The CDR3 is made up of 14 amino acids. V lost 5 bases and J lost 4; bases outside the gene matches: 4. Per germline, CDR1 KGHDR and CDR2 SFDVKD. The CDR3 DNA is TGTGCCACCAGTGGAGCGGGAAGGTACAATGAGCAGTTCTTC. It codes for CATSGAGRYNEQFF.

CDR3 in amino acids: CASSLEAPSTTGELFF. CDR3 coding DNA: TGCGCCAGCAGCTTGGAGGCCCCCTCGACCACCGGGGAGCTGTTTTTT. This chain links TRBV5-1 with TRBJ2-2; the D is unclear. Trimming took off 0 bases at V and 4 bases at J, with 13 bases between the two ends. This CDR3 is 16 amino acids long. The germline CDR1 and CDR2 sequences are SGHRS and YFSETQ.

This sequence joins TRBV6-2 or TRBV6-3 and TRBJ2-2, with 9 bases fitting TRBD2. The CDR3 totals 14 residues. Germline CDR1 and CDR2: MNHEY and SVGEGT. V shed 10 bases, J shed 5 bases, and the junction held 8 bases outside the gene matches. The CDR3 DNA reads as TGTGCCATAGGGACTAGCCCTGTTACCGGGGAGCTGTTTTTT. Residues: CAIGTSPVTGELFF.

This clonotype was observed many times. V is TRBV5-5 and J is TRBJ2-1; no clear D gene. The V end was cut by 2 bases, the J end by 9 bases, with 6 bases between. The CDR3 is 11 residues long. In germline, CDR1 is SGHKS, CDR2 YYEKEE (reference sequence). CDR3 amino acids: CASSFLFEQFF. The CDR3 DNA sequence: TGTGCCAGCAGCTTCCTCTTTGAGCAGTTCTTC. Supplemented by reference TRBV5-5 and TRBJ2-1, the full variable domain reads DAGVTQSPTHLIKTRGQQVTLRCSPISGHKSVSWYQQVLGQGPQFIFQYYEKEERGRGNFPDRFSARQFPNYSSELNVNALLLGDSALYLCASSFLFEQFFGPGTRLTVL.

The chain carries TRBV5-4 and TRBJ1-5, with D possibly being TRBD1 (5 bases). The CDR3 has 14 residues. CDR1 and CDR2 from the germline V gene are SGHNT and YYREEE (reference sequence). Trimming left V 1 base short and J 4 bases short, with 9 bases between. The CDR3: CASSLQGTNQPQHF. CDR3 DNA sequence: TGTGCCAGCAGCTTGCAAGGGACGAATCAGCCCCAGCATTTT.

This clonotype was seen more than once but under ten times. The chain links TRBV28 to TRBJ1-2, with 9 positions matching TRBD1. Unmatched junction bases numbered 8, after V lost 8 bases and J lost 4 bases. The CDR3 spans 14 residues. Germline-derived CDR1 and CDR2 are MDHEN and SYDVKM. In DNA form, the CDR3 reads TGTGCCAGCCTTCCGGGACAGGGAGGCTATGGCTACACCTTC. Its translation: CASLPGQGGYGYTF.

This clonotype was seen repeatedly, ten times or more. This chain connects TRBV20-1 to TRBJ2-3; 10 positions agree with TRBD2. This CDR3 contains 14 residues. Germline V lookup: CDR1 DFQATT, CDR2 SNEGSKA (reference sequence). J was trimmed by 1 base and V by 6 bases; bases with no gene match: 4. The CDR3: CSAKRGGGTDTQYF. DNA for the CDR3: TGCAGTGCAAAGCGGGGGGGCGGCACAGATACGCAGTATTTT.